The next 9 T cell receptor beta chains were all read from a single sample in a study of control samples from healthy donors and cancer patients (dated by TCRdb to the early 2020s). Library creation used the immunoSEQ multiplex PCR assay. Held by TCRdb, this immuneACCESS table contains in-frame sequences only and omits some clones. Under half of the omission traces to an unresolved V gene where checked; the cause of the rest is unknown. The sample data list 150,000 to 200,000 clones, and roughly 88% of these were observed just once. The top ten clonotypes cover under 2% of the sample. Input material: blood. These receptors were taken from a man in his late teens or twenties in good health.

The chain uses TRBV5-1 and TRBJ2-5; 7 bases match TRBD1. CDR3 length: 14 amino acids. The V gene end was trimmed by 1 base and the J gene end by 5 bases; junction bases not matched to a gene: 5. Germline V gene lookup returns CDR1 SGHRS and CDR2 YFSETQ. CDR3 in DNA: TGCGCCAGCAGCTTGAGGGGGCCCTCGGAGACCCAGTACTTC. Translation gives CASSLRGPSETQYF.

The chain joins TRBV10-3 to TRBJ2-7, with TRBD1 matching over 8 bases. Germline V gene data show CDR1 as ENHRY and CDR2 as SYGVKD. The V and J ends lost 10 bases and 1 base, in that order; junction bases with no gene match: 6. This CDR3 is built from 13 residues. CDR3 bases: TGTGCCACCACCCGGGACAGGTCCTACGAGCAGTACTTC. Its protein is CATTRDRSYEQYF.

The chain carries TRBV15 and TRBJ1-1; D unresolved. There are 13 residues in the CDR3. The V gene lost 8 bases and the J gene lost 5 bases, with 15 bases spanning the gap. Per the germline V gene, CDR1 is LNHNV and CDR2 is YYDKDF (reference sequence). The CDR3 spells CATGRLKETEAFF. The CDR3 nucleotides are TGTGCCACCGGACGCCTGAAGGAAACTGAAGCTTTCTTT.

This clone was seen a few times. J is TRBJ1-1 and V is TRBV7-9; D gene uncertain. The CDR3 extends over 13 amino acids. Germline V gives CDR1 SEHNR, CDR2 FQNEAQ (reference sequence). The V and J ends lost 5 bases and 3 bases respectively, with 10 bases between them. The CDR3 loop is CASSPPGDTEAFF. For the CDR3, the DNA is TGTGCCAGCAGCCCCCCAGGCGACACTGAAGCTTTCTTT.

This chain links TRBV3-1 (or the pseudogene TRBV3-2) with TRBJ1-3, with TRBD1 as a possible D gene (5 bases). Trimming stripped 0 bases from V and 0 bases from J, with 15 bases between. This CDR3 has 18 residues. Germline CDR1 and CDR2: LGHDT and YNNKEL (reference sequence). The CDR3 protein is CASSQEEALGGSGNTIYF. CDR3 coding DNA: TGTGCCAGCAGCCAAGAAGAGGCGCTTGGGGGCTCTGGAAACACCATATATTTT.

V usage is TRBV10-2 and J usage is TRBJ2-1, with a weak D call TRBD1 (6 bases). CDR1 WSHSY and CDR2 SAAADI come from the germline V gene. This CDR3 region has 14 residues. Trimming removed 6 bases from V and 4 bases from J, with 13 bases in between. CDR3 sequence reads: CASSPGVGYNEQFF. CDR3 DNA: TGCGCCAGCAGCCCAGGGGTAGGATACAATGAGCAGTTCTTC.

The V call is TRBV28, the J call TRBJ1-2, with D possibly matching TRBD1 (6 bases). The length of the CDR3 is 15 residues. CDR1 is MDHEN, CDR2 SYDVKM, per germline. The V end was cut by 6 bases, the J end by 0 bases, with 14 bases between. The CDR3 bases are TGTGCCAGCAGAACTCAGGGGAGGGCTAACTATGGCTACACCTTC. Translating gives CASRTQGRANYGYTF.

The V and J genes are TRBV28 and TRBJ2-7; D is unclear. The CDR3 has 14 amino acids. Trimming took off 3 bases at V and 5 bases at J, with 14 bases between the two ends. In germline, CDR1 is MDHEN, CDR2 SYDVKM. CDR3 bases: TGTGCCAGCAGTTTGACTGTTGGTTCCCACGAGCAGTACTTC. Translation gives CASSLTVGSHEQYF.

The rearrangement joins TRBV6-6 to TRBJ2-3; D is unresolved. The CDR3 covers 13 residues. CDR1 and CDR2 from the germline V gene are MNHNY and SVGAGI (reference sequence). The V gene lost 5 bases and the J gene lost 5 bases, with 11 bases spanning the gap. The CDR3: CASSKWALDTQYF. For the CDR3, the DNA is TGTGCCAGCAGTAAATGGGCACTAGATACGCAGTATTTT.